These 3 T cell receptor beta chains originate from one sample sequenced in a study of control samples from healthy donors and cancer patients. TCRdb's copy holds only in-frame clones and misses some; the assay was immunoSEQ multiplex PCR. The sample holds about 100,000 clones, over 75% seen once. The sample comprised blood. These receptors originate from a woman between 50 and 59 years old in good health.

This sequence joins TRBV6-4 and TRBJ1-2; D might be TRBD1 (5 bases). The germline V gene encodes CDR1 MRHNA and CDR2 SNTAGT. V was shortened by 3 bases and J by 7 bases, with 12 bases between the two germline ends. The CDR3 totals 13 residues. The DNA for the CDR3 is TGTGCCAGCAGTGAGACGGTAGGGGTTGGCTACACCTTC. Amino acids: CASSETVGVGYTF.

The chain combines TRBV19 with TRBJ2-5; TRBD2 matches 9 bases. Germline V gene sequence: CDR1 LNHDA, CDR2 SQIVND (reference sequence). The CDR3 has 15 amino acids. V gave up 5 bases and J gave up 4 bases; unmatched junction bases: 8. CDR3 in amino acids: CASSLASGNIETQYF. The CDR3 DNA reads as TGTGCCAGTAGTTTGGCTAGCGGGAACATAGAGACCCAGTACTTC.

The rearrangement links TRBV7-3 to TRBJ1-1; D not resolved. Germline V CDR1 and CDR2: SGHTA, FQGTGA. Deletions cut 2 bases from V and 0 bases from J, with 13 bases between. The CDR3 runs to 16 residues. CDR3 DNA: TGTGCCAGCAGCTTAGGACCGCCAACCCTGAACACTGAAGCTTTCTTT. Its translation: CASSLGPPTLNTEAFF.